This T cell receptor (beta chain) is from a study of cytomegalovirus exposure and HLA in healthy donors. Regarding the study as a whole: For TCR beta chains, V- and J-gene trimming was later linked to a missense DCLRE1C variant.

The V gene end was trimmed by 2 bases and the J gene end by 7 bases; junction bases not matched to a gene: 0. Germline V gene sequence: CDR1 SGDLS, CDR2 YYNGEE. The CDR3 is made up of 13 amino acids. In the PCR, 60 Vbeta and 13 Jbeta primers were used. The table came from immunoSEQ multiplex PCR; TCRdb's copy has only in-frame clones and leaves some out. The sample yields under 200,000 clones, roughly four fifths seen once. For this clone: Its antigen is undetermined.

Material for sequencing was PBMCs. The receptor's source is a woman under 40 in good health and CMV-seropositive. The chain links TRBV9 to TRBJ2-1; 10 bases map to TRBD1. The CDR3 reads CASSVGQGNEQFF. The DNA for the CDR3 is TGTGCCAGCAGCGTGGGACAGGGGAATGAGCAGTTCTTC.